One and the same sample provided the 10 T cell receptor beta chains below, sequenced in a study of graft-versus-host responses after intestinal transplantation. Their cognate antigens are unknown. Using immunoSEQ multiplex PCR, the repertoire was profiled, and TCRdb retains in-frame clones only, with some absent. The sample consists of roughly 120,000 clones, 90% to 95% of them appearing once. This specimen was unstimulated CD8+ T cells sorted from spleen or lymph node cells, taken before intestinal transplant. Receptor source: a human donor who received an intestinal transplant.

The chain joins TRBV4-1 to TRBJ2-7; D possibly corresponds to TRBD2 (5 bases). CDR3 length: 15 amino acids. Germline V lookup: CDR1 MGHRA, CDR2 YSYEKL. Trimming left V 1 base short and J 2 bases short, with 12 bases between. The CDR3 region has the DNA TGCGCCAGCAGCCAAGTGGACTTCGTCACCTACGAGCAGTACTTC. As protein: CASSQVDFVTYEQYF.

This chain links TRBV11-2 with TRBJ2-3; D possibly corresponds to TRBD2 (6 bases). Germline-derived CDR1 and CDR2 are SGHAT and FQNNGV. V lost 5 bases, J lost 4 bases, and 22 bases lay in between. This CDR3 has 17 residues. The DNA for the CDR3 is TGTGCCAGCAGCCCTAGACTAGGTGCGGTTGGGGCAGATACGCAGTATTTT. This codes for CASSPRLGAVGADTQYF.

A single count supports this clone. J is TRBJ2-3 and V is TRBV7-8, with 8 bases lining up with TRBD2. This CDR3 has 16 amino acids. V lost 4 bases and J lost 6; bases outside the gene matches: 12. Germline V gene sequence: CDR1 SGHVS, CDR2 FQNEAQ. CDR3 DNA: TGTGCCAGCAGCTATAGCGGGGCACTAGCAAGGGATACGCAGTATTTT. Its translation: CASSYSGALARDTQYF. Variable domain in full (rest from reference TRBV7-8 and TRBJ2-3): GAGVSQSPRYKVAKRGQDVALRCDPISGHVSLFWYQQALGQGPEFLTYFQNEAQLDKSGLPSDRFFAERPEGSVSTLKIQRTQQEDSAVYLCASSYSGALARDTQYFGPGTRLTVL.

On this clone itself: A read error may account for a junction end that differs from germline. The chain combines TRBV27 with TRBJ2-7; D gene unclear. The germline V gene has CDR1 MNHEY and CDR2 SMNVEV (reference sequence). CDR3 size: 13 residues. CDR3 residues: CASSPSAFYGQYF. CDR3 in DNA: TGTGCCAGCAGTCCCTCCGCCTTCTACGGGCAGTACTTC.

V usage is TRBV30 and J usage is TRBJ2-1; 12 bases agree with TRBD2. V lost 3 bases and J lost 2; bases outside the gene matches: 8. CDR3 size: 17 residues. Looked up from germline, CDR1 is GTSNPN and CDR2 is SVGIG (reference sequence). CDR3 protein: CAWSRRTSGMTYNEQFF. The CDR3 nucleotides read TGTGCCTGGAGCCGCAGGACTAGCGGGATGACCTACAATGAGCAGTTCTTC.

The chain has TRBV7-9 and TRBJ1-2; D ambiguous. Trimming stripped 1 base from V and 4 bases from J, with 10 bases between. Germline CDR1 and CDR2: SEHNR and FQNEAQ (reference sequence). The CDR3 loop spans 14 amino acids. CDR3 DNA sequence: TGTGCCAGCAGCTTAGTTCTGGCACTCTATGGCTACACCTTC. This gives the protein CASSLVLALYGYTF.

This chain links TRBV4-2 with TRBJ1-2, with D perhaps matching TRBD1 (6 bases). The CDR3 totals 14 residues. V was cut by 1 base and J by 4 bases, with 10 bases left in between. The germline CDR1 and CDR2 sequences are LGHNA and YNFKEQ. CDR3 DNA: TGTGCCAGCAGCCAAGTTGGGGGGCTCTATGGCTACACCTTC. This translates into CASSQVGGLYGYTF.

This rearrangement joins TRBV10-3 to TRBJ1-1; no definite D call. The germline V gene encodes CDR1 ENHRY and CDR2 SYGVKD. Trimming removed 3 bases at V and 1 base at J, with 9 bases between. The CDR3 runs to 14 residues. The CDR3 coding sequence is TGTGCCATCAGTGAACGGGTCGAGAACACTGAAGCTTTCTTT. Its protein product is CAISERVENTEAFF.

The DNA for the CDR3 is TGTGCCAGCAGTGTGATCGACCCGGGACAGGGGGCTTTCGTCAAAAACATTCAGTACTTC. Amino acid sequence: CASSVIDPGQGAFVKNIQYF. This chain uses TRBV6-1 with TRBJ2-4; 12 bases are a match to TRBD1. CDR1 is MNHNS, CDR2 SASEGT, per germline. The ends lost 4 bases at V and 3 bases at J; junction bases unmatched: 16. The CDR3 has 20 residues.

The rearrangement joins TRBV7-8 to TRBJ2-1; D is unresolved. Germline values: CDR1 SGHVS, CDR2 FQNEAQ. Trimming took 5 bases from V and 1 from J, leaving 12 bases between them. This CDR3 has 15 amino acids. DNA for the CDR3: TGTGCCAGCAGCCCCAAATCGGGTTCCTACAATGAGCAGTTCTTC. This encodes CASSPKSGSYNEQFF.